These T cell receptor beta chains were read from a single sample in a study of T-cell reconstitution after alpha-beta-depleted transplantation in children. TCRdb itself ran the PCR reads through MiXCR, one entry per CDR3 protein. The sample shows around 270,000 distinct CDR3 sequences, nearly 8% of them seen only once. Specimen: peripheral blood, collected 360 days after TCRalphabeta/CD19-depleted stem cell transplant. The receptor source for this set is a female patient between 2 and 15 years old who had a stem cell transplant for Fanconi anemia, so the T cells may come from the graft donor. Both conserved end residues are part of each CDR3. The D gene is left open where the match is weak. A clone size is listed for some rows: how often the clone was seen (once, few, many), or a class if it is expanded.

>many|11|NA|TRBV7-9|TRBJ2-5
CASSFIETQYF
TGTGCCAGCAGCTTCATAGAGACCCAGTACTTC
>many|16|NA|TRBV5-1|TRBJ2-7
CASSLNNRAGSYEQYF
TGCGCCAGCAGCCTAAACAACAGGGCAGGCTCCTACGAGCAGTACTTC
>many|14|NA|TRBV5-1|TRBJ2-7
CASSLDRATYEQYF
TGCGCCAGCAGCTTGGACAGGGCCACCTACGAGCAGTACTTC
>many|16|NA|TRBV4-3|TRBJ1-3
CASSQVPLSLQDTIYF
TGCGCCAGCAGCCAAGTGCCCCTCTCTTTGCAGGACACCATATATTTT
>many|12|NA|TRBV6-5|TRBJ2-1
CASRAPTGPQFF
TGTGCCAGCAGAGCGCCGACAGGCCCGCAGTTCTTC
>many|12|NA|TRBV27|TRBJ1-2
CASNNRPHGYTF
TGTGCCAGCAATAACAGACCACATGGCTACACCTTC
>NA|14|NA|TRBV2|TRBJ1-1
CASSEYGPHTEAFF
TGTGCCAGCAGTGAATACGGACCCCACACTGAAGCTTTCTTT
>NA|16|NA|TRBV5-1|TRBJ2-3
CASSFRHPSLTDTQYF
TGCGCCAGCAGCTTTAGACACCCCTCACTCACAGATACGCAGTATTTT
>few|17|TRBD1|TRBV7-8|TRBJ1-1
CASSFRDRETRNTEAFF
TGTGCCAGCAGCTTTAGGGACAGGGAAACACGGAACACTGAAGCTTTCTTT
>NA|15|NA|TRBV18|TRBJ1-1
CASSPVSDPNTEAFF
TGTGCCAGCTCACCGGTTTCGGACCCCAACACTGAAGCTTTCTTT
>many|13|NA|TRBV9|TRBJ1-5
CASSVSPGQPQHF
TGTGCCAGCAGCGTCTCCCCCGGGCAGCCCCAGCATTTT
>many|17|TRBD2|TRBV7-9|TRBJ2-1
CASSPLLIAGSPNEQFF
TGTGCCAGCAGCCCCCTCCTTATAGCGGGGAGCCCCAATGAGCAGTTCTTC
>few|13|NA|TRBV18|TRBJ1-2
CASSPEDSGGYTF
TGTGCCAGCTCACCAGAGGACAGCGGGGGCTACACCTTC
>NA|17|NA|TRBV7-9|TRBJ2-1
CASSLRLSSGERNEQFF
TGTGCCAGCAGCTTAAGATTATCATCCGGAGAGCGCAATGAGCAGTTCTTC
>many|16|NA|TRBV5-1|TRBJ1-6
CASSLGPPGENSPLHF
TGCGCCAGCAGCTTGGGGCCGCCAGGGGAAAATTCACCCCTCCACTTT
>many|13|TRBD2|TRBV12-3/TRBV12-4|TRBJ2-7
CASNLGRAGEQYF
TGTGCCAGCAACTTGGGGAGGGCTGGGGAGCAGTACTTC
>many|13|NA|TRBV20-1|TRBJ2-4
CSSPGGAKNIQYF
TGCAGTTCTCCAGGGGGGGCCAAAAACATTCAGTACTTC
>NA|15|NA|TRBV18|TRBJ2-7
CASSPRGLGPGEQYF
TGTGCCAGCTCACCACGGGGGCTGGGACCGGGCGAGCAGTACTTC
>many|12|NA|TRBV29-1|TRBJ1-1
CSVSPWETGAFF
TGCAGCGTCTCTCCGTGGGAGACGGGGGCTTTCTTT
>NA|16|TRBD1|TRBV6-1|TRBJ2-2
CASITQGQGSTGELFF
TGTGCCAGCATAACCCAGGGACAGGGGTCCACCGGGGAGCTGTTTTTT
>many|13|NA|TRBV29-1|TRBJ2-3
CSVGQGRTDTQYF
TGCAGCGTTGGCCAGGGTCGCACAGATACGCAGTATTTT
>many|17|TRBD1|TRBV6-2/TRBV6-3|TRBJ2-3
CASSYLGTGGKGDTQYF
TGTGCCAGCAGTTACTTGGGGACAGGGGGCAAGGGAGATACGCAGTATTTT
>NA|15|NA|TRBV5-1|TRBJ1-1
CASSLRRTGDTEAFF
TGCGCCAGCAGCCTTCGGAGGACGGGCGACACTGAAGCTTTCTTT
>NA|13|NA|TRBV21-1|TRBJ1-2
CASTKALLYGYTF
TGTGCCAGCACCAAGGCCCTACTTTATGGCTACACCTTC
>many|13|NA|TRBV6-1|TRBJ1-1
CASSSQGRTEAFF
TGTGCCAGCAGCTCCCAGGGACGGACTGAAGCTTTCTTT
>many|12|NA|TRBV29-1|TRBJ1-5
CSVGGGNQPQHF
TGCAGCGTTGGGGGGGGCAATCAGCCCCAGCATTTT
>many|14|NA|TRBV9|TRBJ2-7
CASSPSTQGLEQYF
TGTGCCAGCAGCCCCTCGACCCAGGGGCTAGAGCAGTACTTC
>many|14|TRBD2|TRBV2|TRBJ2-1
CASTPSGNYNEQFF
TGTGCCAGCACCCCTAGCGGAAATTACAATGAGCAGTTCTTC
>many|16|NA|TRBV12-3/TRBV12-4|TRBJ1-1
CASGGGPGIPNTEAFF
TGTGCCAGTGGAGGGGGGCCCGGGATTCCGAACACTGAAGCTTTCTTT
>NA|17|TRBD2|TRBV2|TRBJ2-3
CASIGPVERGPTDTQYF
TGTGCCAGCATTGGTCCGGTTGAGCGGGGGCCCACAGATACGCAGTATTTT
>many|14|TRBD1|TRBV20-1|TRBJ2-5
CSARSTGSQETQYF
TGCAGTGCTAGGTCGACAGGGTCACAAGAGACCCAGTACTTC
>many|14|NA|TRBV20-1|TRBJ2-4
CSASAGLSKNIQYF
TGCAGTGCTTCAGCAGGGTTATCCAAAAACATTCAGTACTTC
>NA|12|TRBD1|TRBV25-1|TRBJ2-1
CATQDRANEQFF
TGTGCCACCCAAGACAGGGCGAATGAGCAGTTCTTC
>many|13|NA|TRBV12-3/TRBV12-4|TRBJ1-1
CASIPRGVPEAFF
TGTGCCAGCATCCCCCGGGGGGTACCTGAAGCTTTCTTT
>many|15|TRBD1|TRBV5-1|TRBJ2-1
CASSLATGAYNEQFF
TGCGCCAGCAGCTTGGCTACAGGGGCCTACAATGAGCAGTTCTTC
>many|13|NA|TRBV6-1|TRBJ1-1
CASSTGLDTEAFF
TGTGCCAGCAGCACAGGGTTGGACACTGAAGCTTTCTTT
>many|12|TRBD1|TRBV25-1|TRBJ1-2
CASRQGFTGYTF
TGTGCCAGCAGACAGGGGTTTACTGGCTACACCTTC
>many|14|TRBD1|TRBV11-1|TRBJ2-7
CASSSPGQGYEQYF
TGTGCCAGCAGCTCCCCGGGACAGGGTTACGAGCAGTACTTC
>many|12|NA|TRBV6-5|TRBJ2-3
CASSNNRDTQYF
TGTGCCAGCAGCAACAATAGGGATACGCAGTATTTT
>few|17|NA|TRBV11-2|TRBJ2-5
CASSLGVGGVGQETQYF
TGTGCCAGCAGCTTAGGGGTCGGCGGGGTCGGCCAAGAGACCCAGTACTTC
>few|13|NA|TRBV28|TRBJ1-2
CAIGLGQLYGYTF
TGTGCCATCGGCCTAGGACAGCTTTATGGCTACACCTTC
>few|14|NA|TRBV6-2/TRBV6-3|TRBJ2-2
CASSYLSPTGELFF
TGTGCCAGCAGTTACTTAAGTCCCACCGGGGAGCTGTTTTTT
>few|14|NA|TRBV12-3/TRBV12-4|TRBJ1-2
CASTGRGTNYGYTF
TGTGCCAGCACGGGGCGGGGAACTAACTATGGCTACACCTTC
>few|14|NA|TRBV7-6|TRBJ1-1
CASSLAEGSTEAFF
TGTGCCAGCAGCTTAGCTGAGGGGAGTACTGAAGCTTTCTTT
>many|13|NA|TRBV12-3/TRBV12-4|TRBJ2-5
CASSLRERETQYF
TGTGCCAGCAGCCTCAGGGAGCGAGAGACCCAGTACTTC
>many|13|NA|TRBV7-2|TRBJ2-3
CASSRDSTDTQYF
TGTGCCAGCAGCAGGGACAGCACAGATACGCAGTATTTT
>few|15|TRBD1|TRBV5-5|TRBJ1-2
CASSLVPTGEGGYTF
TGTGCCAGCAGCTTGGTACCCACAGGGGAAGGGGGCTACACCTTC
>few|16|NA|TRBV2|TRBJ1-5
CASSETRMGGYQPQHF
TGTGCCAGCAGTGAAACGCGGATGGGGGGATATCAGCCCCAGCATTTT
>many|14|NA|TRBV20-1|TRBJ1-6
CSASKQGVHSPLHF
TGCAGTGCGAGCAAACAGGGTGTACATTCACCCCTCCACTTT
>NA|13|NA|TRBV6-1|TRBJ1-1
CASSETVNTEAFF
TGTGCCAGCAGTGAAACAGTGAACACTGAAGCTTTCTTT
>few|12|NA|TRBV7-3|TRBJ2-2
CASSLPSGELFF
TGTGCCAGCAGCTTACCCAGCGGGGAGCTGTTTTTT